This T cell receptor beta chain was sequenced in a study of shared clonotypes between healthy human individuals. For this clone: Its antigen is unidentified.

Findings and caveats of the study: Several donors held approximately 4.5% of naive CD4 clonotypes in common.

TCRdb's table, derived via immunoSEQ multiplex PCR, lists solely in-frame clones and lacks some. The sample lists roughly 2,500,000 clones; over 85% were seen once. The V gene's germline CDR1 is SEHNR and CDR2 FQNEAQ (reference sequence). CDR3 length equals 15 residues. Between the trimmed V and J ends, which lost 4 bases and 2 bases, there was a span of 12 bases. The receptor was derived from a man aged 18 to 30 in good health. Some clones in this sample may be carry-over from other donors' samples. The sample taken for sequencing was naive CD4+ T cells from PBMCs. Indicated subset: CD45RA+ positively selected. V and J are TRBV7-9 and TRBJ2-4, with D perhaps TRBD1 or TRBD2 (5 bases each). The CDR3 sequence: CASSSRDVPKNIQYF. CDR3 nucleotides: TGTGCCAGCAGCTCCAGGGACGTACCCAAAAACATTCAGTACTTC.